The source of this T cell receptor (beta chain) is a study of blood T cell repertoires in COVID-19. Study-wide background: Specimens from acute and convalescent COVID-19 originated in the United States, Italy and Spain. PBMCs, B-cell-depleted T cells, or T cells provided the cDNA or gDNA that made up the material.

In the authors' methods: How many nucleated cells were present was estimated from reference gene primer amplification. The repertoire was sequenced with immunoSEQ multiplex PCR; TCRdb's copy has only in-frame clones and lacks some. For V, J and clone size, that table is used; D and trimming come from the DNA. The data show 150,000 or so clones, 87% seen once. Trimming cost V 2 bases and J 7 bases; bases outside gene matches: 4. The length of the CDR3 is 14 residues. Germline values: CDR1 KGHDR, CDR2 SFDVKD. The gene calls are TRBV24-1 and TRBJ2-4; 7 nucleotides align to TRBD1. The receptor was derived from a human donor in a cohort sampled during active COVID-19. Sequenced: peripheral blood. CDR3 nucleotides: TGTGCCACCAGTGATTCGACAGGGCTTAACATTCAGTACTTC. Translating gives CATSDSTGLNIQYF.